These 27 T cell receptor beta chains share one sample of origin, sequenced in a study of T cells in Graves' hyperthyroidism and ophthalmopathy. RNA transcripts were the template for amplifying TCR beta CDR3 regions. Carried out on the TCR CDR3, a first-round RT-PCR used the HTBI primer set. In TCRdb, the multiplex PCR reads were re-called with MiXCR into one record per CDR3 protein. Among roughly 380,000 distinct CDR3 sequences, approximately 19% were seen once, and the ten largest hold 3.7%. The sample taken for sequencing was blood. The receptor set was obtained from a woman younger than 35 with Graves' hyperthyroidism.

This clonotype was detected ten times or more. The chain couples TRBV10-3 to TRBJ2-2; no reliable D call. V shed 3 bases and J shed 0 bases, with 8 bases lying between them. This CDR3 has 15 residues. Germline V gives CDR1 ENHRY, CDR2 SYGVKD. The DNA for the CDR3 is TGTGCCATCAGTGACAGACTTACGAACACCGGGGAGCTGTTTTTT. This translates into CAISDRLTNTGELFF.

At least ten counts were recorded for this clonotype. The V call is TRBV24-1, the J call TRBJ2-5; tentatively, D is TRBD2 (6 bases). From germline, CDR1 is KGHDR and CDR2 SFDVKD. This CDR3 has 17 amino acids. Trimming removed 0 bases from V and 4 bases from J, with 17 bases in between. CDR3 protein: CATSDLQFGDGRETQYF. The CDR3, as DNA: TGTGCCACCAGTGATTTGCAGTTCGGGGACGGGAGAGAGACCCAGTACTTC.

The chain links TRBV4-2 to TRBJ1-1; TRBD1 matches at 7 bases. The CDR3 has 15 residues. Germline CDR1 is LGHNA and CDR2 is YNFKEQ. Trimming at V came to 4 bases and at J to 7 bases, leaving 12 bases not matched to a gene. The CDR3 region has the DNA TGTGCCAGCAGCCGTCCGGGGGACAGACTATTTGAAGCTTTCTTT. Its protein is CASSRPGDRLFEAFF.

This clonotype has a count of ten or more. The chain joins TRBV13 to TRBJ2-2; D call uncertain. From germline, CDR1 is PRHDT and CDR2 FYEKMQ (reference sequence). This CDR3 has 13 amino acids. V gave up 3 bases and J gave up 6 bases, with 8 bases separating them. The CDR3 coding sequence is TGTGCCAGCAGCTTTACTGGGCCCGGGGAGCTGTTTTTT. Translating it yields CASSFTGPGELFF. Using reference TRBV13 and TRBJ2-2 for the parts outside the CDR3, the full variable domain is AAGVIQSPRHLIKEKRETATLKCYPIPRHDTVYWYQQGPGQDPQFLISFYEKMQSDKGSIPDRFSAQQFSDYHSELNMSSLELGDSALYFCASSFTGPGELFFGEGSRLTVL.

In this sample, this clonotype turned up many times. CDR3 bases: TGCAGCGTTCTCAGCAGGGACACTGAAGCTTTCTTT. Translated, it gives CSVLSRDTEAFF. The J gene is TRBJ1-1, the V gene TRBV29-1; a weak D match, TRBD1 (5 bases). Germline lookup yields CDR1 SQVTM and CDR2 ANQGSEA. The CDR3 is 12 amino acids. With 5 bases removed from V and 3 bases from J, the gap between germline ends came to 10 bases.

Many counts were recorded for this clonotype. V is TRBV12-3 or TRBV12-4 and J is TRBJ2-5, with 10 bases that match TRBD1. V lost 5 bases, J lost 3 bases, and 9 bases stayed unmatched. The CDR3 loop spans 16 amino acids. The CDR3, as DNA: TGTGCCAGCAGTCCCAATTTGGGACAGGGGAAAGAGACCCAGTACTTC. Translated: CASSPNLGQGKETQYF.

This clonotype was counted many times. The chain uses TRBV7-9 and TRBJ2-7; 9 bases agree with TRBD2. The CDR3 runs to 14 residues. The germline V gene encodes CDR1 SEHNR and CDR2 FQNEAQ (reference sequence). With V trimmed by 0 bases and J by 3 bases, 0 bases remained unmatched. Here the CDR3 reads CASSLARGGYEQYF. As DNA, the CDR3 is TGTGCCAGCAGCTTAGCGCGGGGGGGCTACGAGCAGTACTTC.

This clonotype was picked up many times. The chain employs TRBV20-1 and TRBJ2-7; either TRBD1 or TRBD2 may fit D (6 bases each). CDR1 is DFQATT, CDR2 SNEGSKA, per germline (reference sequence). The CDR3 length is 14 residues. V lost 0 bases, J lost 3 bases, and 12 bases lay in between. The CDR3 DNA sequence: TGCAGTGCTAGAGATGAGGAGGGGGACTACGAGCAGTACTTC. Amino acids: CSARDEEGDYEQYF.

There are many counts of this clonotype. The chain has TRBV19 and TRBJ1-1; D is unresolved. With 3 bases removed from V and 5 bases from J, the gap between germline ends came to 16 bases. The CDR3 covers 15 residues. Germline-derived CDR1 and CDR2 are LNHDA and SQIVND (reference sequence). CDR3 DNA sequence: TGTGCCAGTAGTATCGGCGACGGACGGAGTACTGAAGCTTTCTTT. This encodes CASSIGDGRSTEAFF.

This clonotype was recorded many times. The chain couples TRBV19 to TRBJ1-1; D gene unclear. The germline V gene has CDR1 LNHDA and CDR2 SQIVND (reference sequence). This CDR3 contains 16 residues. The germline V and J ends were trimmed by 6 bases and 1 base, with 18 bases remaining between them. The CDR3 sequence is CASRNRPLIGNTEAFF. As DNA, the CDR3 is TGTGCCAGTAGAAACAGACCTCTTATAGGGAACACTGAAGCTTTCTTT.

The table lists this clonotype with many counts. This CDR3 is CASSRGETQYF. CDR3 nucleotides: TGTGCCAGCAGTCGGGGGGAGACCCAGTACTTC. This sequence joins TRBV6-2 or TRBV6-3 and TRBJ2-5; possible D gene TRBD2, 6 bases. Looked up from germline, CDR1 is MNHEY and CDR2 is SVGEGT. This CDR3 region has 11 residues. V lost 5 bases, J lost 5 bases, and 6 bases lay in between.

In regard to this clonotype: This could be a read error, since a much larger clone is one nucleotide away. The J gene is TRBJ2-5, the V gene TRBV7-2; unclear D gene. Per the germline V gene, CDR1 is SGHTA and CDR2 is FQGNSA. The CDR3 spans 14 residues. CDR3 nucleotides: TGTGGCAGCAGCTTCCAGCGCGCACAAGAGACCCAGTACTTC. The encoded protein is CGSSFQRAQETQYF.

The chain carries TRBV6-2 or TRBV6-3 and TRBJ2-7; no clear D gene. This CDR3 is 11 amino acids long. CDR1 is MNHEY, CDR2 SVGEGT, per germline. Trimming cost V 5 bases and J 7 bases, with 9 bases left between them. CDR3 in DNA: TGTGCCAGCAGTCCTCTAAGGGAGCAGTACTTC. It encodes CASSPLREQYF.

This clonotype was counted at least ten times. The rearrangement links TRBV30 to TRBJ1-1, with D uncertain. There are 14 residues in the CDR3. Germline V lookup: CDR1 GTSNPN, CDR2 SVGIG (reference sequence). V was cut by 1 base and J by 0 bases, with 9 bases left in between. The CDR3 here is CAWSATSLNTEAFF. The CDR3 DNA follows: TGTGCCTGGAGTGCCACGTCGTTGAACACTGAAGCTTTCTTT.

In its sample, this clonotype was seen many times. The V call is TRBV6-1, the J call TRBJ2-7; possibly TRBD1 for D (5 bases). V dropped 2 bases and J dropped 0 bases, with 11 bases sitting between them. The CDR3 covers 15 residues. Germline V gives CDR1 MNHNS, CDR2 SASEGT. The CDR3 DNA reads as TGTGCCAGCAGTGAAAACCTGGGGCTCTCCTACGAGCAGTACTTC. As protein: CASSENLGLSYEQYF.

The V gene is TRBV5-1, the J gene TRBJ1-1; D not resolved. The germline V gene has CDR1 SGHRS and CDR2 YFSETQ. V was pared by 3 bases and J by 8 bases, with 14 bases between. This CDR3 has 13 residues. CDR3 in DNA: TGCGCCAGCAGCTCGTCATCGACGGGAGAAGCTTTCTTT. It yields the protein CASSSSSTGEAFF.

This clonotype was counted many times. V and J are TRBV20-1 and TRBJ2-5; D not resolved. Trimming stripped 1 base from V and 1 base from J, with 7 bases between. The CDR3 spans 13 residues. CDR1 and CDR2 (germline): DFQATT, SNEGSKA (reference sequence). The CDR3, as DNA: TGCAGTGCTAGAGGTCAGCCCCAAGAGACCCAGTACTTC. Translating it yields CSARGQPQETQYF.

The chain is built from TRBV7-2 and TRBJ2-5, with TRBD2 identical over 8 bases. Germline assignment: CDR1 SGHTA and CDR2 FQGNSA. After removal of 1 base from V and 2 bases from J, the junction contained 3 bases not matched to a gene. The CDR3 spans 15 residues. The CDR3 nucleotides are TGTGCCAGCAGCTTAGGGACTAGCTGGCAAGAGACCCAGTACTTC. Translation gives CASSLGTSWQETQYF. Looking up the rest from reference TRBV7-2 and TRBJ2-5 gives the full variable domain: GAGVSQSPSNKVTEKGKDVELRCDPISGHTALYWYRQSLGQGLEFLIYFQGNSAPDKSGLPSDRFSAERTGGSVSTLTIQRTQQEDSAVYLCASSLGTSWQETQYFGPGTRLLVL.

This clonotype appeared a few times. CDR3 DNA: TGTGCCAGCAGGACCACAGGGTTCTACGAGCAGTACTTC. This codes for CASRTTGFYEQYF. The rearrangement joins TRBV6-2 or TRBV6-3 to TRBJ2-7; weak D call: TRBD1 (6 bases). The CDR3 contains 13 residues. V was cut by 6 bases and J by 3 bases, with 12 bases left in between. Germline V gene lookup returns CDR1 MNHEY and CDR2 SVGEGT.

This clonotype was observed many times. V and J are TRBV2 and TRBJ2-7; no firm D call. V lost 3 bases and J lost 5, with 8 bases in between. Germline values: CDR1 SNHLY, CDR2 FYNNEI. This CDR3 spans 12 amino acids. CDR3: CASSEPNHEQYF. Here the CDR3 DNA reads TGTGCCAGCAGTGAGCCGAACCACGAGCAGTACTTC.

The genes are TRBV6-1 and TRBJ2-7; 9 nucleotides line up with TRBD1. The CDR3 runs 15 residues. Germline trimming cut 5 bases from V and 3 bases from J; bases unmatched to any gene: 8. Germline CDR1 and CDR2: MNHNS and SASEGT. DNA of the CDR3: TGTGCCAGCAGTAGCCCGGGACAGGGTTACTACGAGCAGTACTTC. Amino acids: CASSSPGQGYYEQYF.

V usage is TRBV4-1 and J usage is TRBJ2-1, with D uncertain. Per the germline V gene, CDR1 is MGHRA and CDR2 is YSYEKL. V gave up 2 bases and J gave up 8 bases, with 10 bases separating them. The CDR3 sequence is 13 residues long. The CDR3 DNA reads as TGCGCCAGCAGCCAACCGAGGTTGGATGAGCAGTTCTTC. The encoded protein is CASSQPRLDEQFF.

This clonotype has a count of ten or more. This sequence joins TRBV6-4 and TRBJ2-2; 8 nucleotides agree with TRBD1. Losses at the gene ends were 3 bases for V and 7 bases for J; bases not matched to a gene: 4. This CDR3 contains 14 residues. The germline CDR1 and CDR2 sequences are MRHNA and SNTAGT. In nucleotides, the CDR3 is TGTGCCAGCAGTGAAGGACAGGGCGGCGGGGAGCTGTTTTTT. Translating it yields CASSEGQGGGELFF.

Concerning this clonotype itself: One junction end disagrees with the germline gene, perhaps due to a read error. The CDR3 DNA follows: TGTGCCAGCAGTTACGGGCAACTAGCCAAAAACATTAAGTACTTC. Protein: CASSYGQLAKNIKYF. V gene TRBV6-5 combines with J gene TRBJ2-4, with a weak D call TRBD2 (6 bases). CDR3 size: 15 residues. CDR1 is MNHEY and CDR2 is SVGAGI in the germline V gene.

This clonotype showed up many times. The rearrangement joins TRBV2 to TRBJ1-3, with D perhaps matching TRBD1 (6 bases). The V and J ends lost 8 bases and 2 bases respectively, with 13 bases between them. CDR1 SNHLY and CDR2 FYNNEI come from the germline V gene. The CDR3 totals 14 residues. Here the CDR3 DNA reads TGTGCCAGCCTGAACAGGGTGACTGGAAACACCATATATTTT. It codes for CASLNRVTGNTIYF.

The J gene is TRBJ2-2, the V gene TRBV2; D is ambiguous. The germline V gene encodes CDR1 SNHLY and CDR2 FYNNEI. The germline V and J ends were trimmed by 3 bases and 5 bases, with 13 bases remaining between them. CDR3 size: 15 residues. This chain's CDR3 is CASSDVAFRTGELFF. The CDR3 DNA follows: TGTGCCAGCAGTGACGTAGCCTTTAGGACCGGGGAGCTGTTTTTT.

In this sample, this clonotype turned up many times. V and J are TRBV12-3 or TRBV12-4 and TRBJ2-5; 9 positions agree with TRBD1. The CDR3 is 13 residues long. With 7 bases clipped from V and 4 bases from J, the junction kept 4 bases outside the gene matches. Here the CDR3 DNA reads TGTGCCAGCATCGGGACAGGGCGAGAGACCCAGTACTTC. It translates to CASIGTGRETQYF.